This T cell receptor beta chain was retrieved from a study of CD8+ T cells in alopecia areata. General observations from the study: Alopecia totalis/universalis scalp especially showed more expanded CD8+ clones than normal scalp. Persistence in scalp and blood during tofacitinib was observed for many expanded lesional clones.

Once RNA had been extracted, it was reverse transcribed into cDNA to act as the sequencing template. The protocol was immunoSEQ multiplex PCR, while the TCRdb copy is restricted to in-frame clones and leaves out a portion. The sample yields around 270,000 clones, roughly 60% seen once. Treatment of the sample: oral pan-JAK inhibitor, 5-10 mg twice daily. Peripheral blood and lesional scalp punch biopsies came from alopecia areata patients. As for this clone: The antigen is not known.

This CDR3 spans 12 amino acids. CDR1 is SGHRS, CDR2 YFSETQ, per germline. The V and J ends lost 8 bases and 5 bases, in that order; junction bases with no gene match: 6. The source is a human donor with alopecia areata. The V call is TRBV5-1, the J call TRBJ1-1; 7 positions agree with TRBD1. The source was CD4+ T cells sorted from blood, collected at week 24, from a patient treated with tofacitinib. The CDR3 DNA is TGCGCCAGTTCGACAGGGAATACTGAAGCTTTCTTT. Translated: CASSTGNTEAFF. Based on the CDR3 plus reference TRBV5-1 and TRBJ1-1, the full variable domain is KAGVTQTPRYLIKTRGQQVTLSCSPISGHRSVSWYQQTPGQGLQFLFEYFSETQRNKGNFPGRFSGRQFSNSRSEMNVSTLELGDSALYLCASSTGNTEAFFGQGTRLTVV.